These 21 T cell receptor beta chains share one sample of origin, sequenced in a study of blood T cell repertoires in COVID-19. Sequencing used immunoSEQ multiplex PCR; TCRdb keeps in-frame clones, though not all of them. The sample records roughly 410,000 clones, around 89% being singletons. Source material: peripheral blood. The receptor set was obtained from a woman aged 40 to 50 with COVID-19, enrolled during active disease.

This chain links TRBV7-2 with TRBJ1-6; TRBD1 agrees at 7 bases. Per the germline V gene, CDR1 is SGHTA and CDR2 is FQGNSA. After removal of 3 bases from V and 0 bases from J, the junction contained 5 bases not matched to a gene. The CDR3 has 17 residues. In DNA, the CDR3 is TGTGCCAGCAGCTTGGACAGGCGTAGCTCCTATAATTCACCCCTCCACTTT. It yields the protein CASSLDRRSSYNSPLHF.

This clone was recorded only once. The rearrangement uses TRBV29-1 and TRBJ1-1; the D is unclear. V lost 4 bases to trimming and J lost 5 bases, with 8 bases between them. Germline V gene sequence: CDR1 SQVTM, CDR2 ANQGSEA. The CDR3 sequence is 11 residues long. In nucleotides, the CDR3 is TGCAGCGTTGCCGTTCGTACTGAAGCTTTCTTT. Amino acid sequence: CSVAVRTEAFF.

This clone appeared a single time. CDR3 nucleotide sequence: TGTGCCAGCAGTCCCGTTTGGCGGCAGCACACAGATACGCAGTATTTT. Its protein is CASSPVWRQHTDTQYF. This sequence joins TRBV28 and TRBJ2-3, with no clear D. Trimming left V 5 bases short and J 2 bases short, with 17 bases between. The CDR3 spans 16 residues. In germline, CDR1 is MDHEN, CDR2 SYDVKM.

This clone was seen a single time. The V and J genes are TRBV4-1 and TRBJ1-3; 7 bases align to TRBD1. This CDR3 has 16 residues. V shed 2 bases and J 1 base; nucleotides not matched to a gene: 5. Germline loops: CDR1 MGHRA, CDR2 YSYEKL. The CDR3 sequence is CASSQPTGESGNTIYF. CDR3 nucleotide sequence: TGCGCCAGCAGCCAACCTACAGGGGAGTCTGGAAACACCATATATTTT.

The gene calls are TRBV6-6 and TRBJ1-1, with a tentative D call TRBD1 (6 bases). The CDR3 is 12 residues long. The V end lost 7 bases, the J end lost 9 bases, and 15 bases lay between the germline ends. Germline V gives CDR1 MNHNY, CDR2 SVGAGI (reference sequence). The CDR3 DNA sequence: TGTGCCAGCACCACACAGGGTGCCAAAGCTTTCTTT. This translates into CASTTQGAKAFF.

The chain links TRBV27 to TRBJ2-1; maybe TRBD1 (5 bases). CDR3 length: 13 residues. The V gene's germline CDR1 is MNHEY and CDR2 SMNVEV (reference sequence). The V and J ends lost 0 bases and 8 bases respectively, with 8 bases between them. In DNA, the CDR3 is TGTGCCAGCAGTTTATCGGCCAGGGATGAGCAGTTCTTC. It translates to CASSLSARDEQFF.

The chain uses TRBV19 and TRBJ1-5; 7 bases align to TRBD1. The V segment lost 5 bases and the J segment 3 bases; nucleotides outside the gene matches: 13. Per the germline V gene, CDR1 is LNHDA and CDR2 is SQIVND (reference sequence). CDR3 length: 17 amino acids. CDR3: CASSGNRGSGFNQPQHF. CDR3 DNA sequence: TGTGCCAGTAGTGGCAACAGGGGAAGTGGATTCAATCAGCCCCAGCATTTT.

The chain has TRBV14 and TRBJ1-6, with a tentative D call TRBD1 (5 bases). The germline V gene has CDR1 SGHDN and CDR2 FVKESK. The ends were cut back, 4 bases at V and 8 bases at J, with 12 bases in the middle. The CDR3 is 14 amino acids. In DNA form, the CDR3 reads TGTGCCAGCAGCCCCAGGGTTGGCGATTCACCCCTCCACTTT. As protein: CASSPRVGDSPLHF.

The J gene is TRBJ2-6, the V gene TRBV29-1, with 9 nucleotides matching TRBD1. CDR3 size: 13 residues. Trimming at V came to 7 bases and at J to 4 bases, leaving 2 bases not matched to a gene. Germline loops: CDR1 SQVTM, CDR2 ANQGSEA. The CDR3 DNA reads TGCAGCGACAGGGGGCCAGGGGCCAACGTCCTGACTTTC. Translated: CSDRGPGANVLTF.

This chain uses TRBV15 with TRBJ2-7, with D perhaps TRBD1 (5 bases). The CDR3 runs to 13 residues. The ends were cut back, 2 bases at V and 3 bases at J, with 8 bases in the middle. Germline CDR1 LNHNV, CDR2 YYDKDF (reference sequence). CDR3 DNA: TGTGCCACCAGCAGACAGGGTCACTACGAGCAGTACTTC. Residues: CATSRQGHYEQYF.

In DNA form, the CDR3 reads TGTGCCAGCGGAGCGGGAGGGCCGGGTGAGCAGTACTTC. Its translation: CASGAGGPGEQYF. The V call is TRBV3-1 (or the pseudogene TRBV3-2), the J call TRBJ2-7, with TRBD2 identical over 10 bases. Germline V CDR1 and CDR2: LGHDT, YNNKEL (reference sequence). This CDR3 comprises 13 residues. V shed 8 bases and J 7 bases; nucleotides not matched to a gene: 8.

The chain carries TRBV7-2 and TRBJ2-3, with TRBD2 matching 11 bases. Germline loops: CDR1 SGHTA, CDR2 FQGNSA. CDR3 length: 17 residues. V was clipped by 1 base and J by 2 bases; unmatched bases: 5. The CDR3 loop is CASSLGIAGGFTDTQYF. DNA of the CDR3: TGTGCCAGCAGCTTAGGGATAGCGGGAGGGTTCACAGATACGCAGTATTTT.

DNA of the CDR3: TGTGCCAGCAGTTTCTGGGCACTACCAGGGGGCGCTAATGGCTACACCTTC. It encodes CASSFWALPGGANGYTF. This chain links TRBV27 with TRBJ1-2, with 8 bases identical to TRBD1. CDR3 length equals 17 residues. V shed 3 bases, J shed 6 bases, and the junction held 15 bases outside the gene matches. Germline V gene data show CDR1 as MNHEY and CDR2 as SMNVEV (reference sequence).

The J gene is TRBJ2-5, the V gene TRBV11-2, with a weak D call TRBD2 (5 bases). The CDR3 sequence is 14 residues long. Per the germline V gene, CDR1 is SGHAT and CDR2 is FQNNGV. Between the trimmed V and J ends, which lost 5 bases and 2 bases, there was a span of 12 bases. DNA of the CDR3: TGTGCCAGCAGCCCCCCTAAGCGGCAAGAGACCCAGTACTTC. It translates to CASSPPKRQETQYF.

V and J are TRBV2 and TRBJ1-5, with 9 positions matching TRBD1. Germline CDR1 SNHLY, CDR2 FYNNEI. The V segment lost 3 bases and the J segment 6 bases; nucleotides outside the gene matches: 3. CDR3 length: 14 amino acids. CDR3 protein: CASSDRQGGQPQHF. The CDR3 bases are TGTGCCAGCAGTGATCGACAGGGGGGTCAGCCCCAGCATTTT.

This chain joins TRBV5-6 and TRBJ1-2, with D unclear. The CDR3 covers 13 residues. Germline CDR1 reads SGHDT; CDR2 reads YYEEEE. V lost 2 bases and J 7 bases, leaving 12 bases between the germline ends. This CDR3 reads CASSFGAGGGYTF. The CDR3 coding sequence is TGTGCCAGCAGCTTTGGCGCAGGTGGTGGCTACACCTTC.

The chain is built from TRBV6-5 and TRBJ1-1; perhaps TRBD1 as D (6 bases). Germline CDR1 is MNHEY and CDR2 is SVGAGI. The CDR3 extends over 13 amino acids. V dropped 4 bases and J dropped 4 bases, with 10 bases sitting between them. The CDR3: CASSLFRGTEAFF. The CDR3 nucleotides are TGTGCCAGCAGTTTATTCAGGGGCACTGAAGCTTTCTTT.

This chain links TRBV6-5 with TRBJ1-1, with D possibly matching TRBD1 (6 bases). The CDR3 has 14 residues. In germline, CDR1 is MNHEY, CDR2 SVGAGI. V gave up 11 bases and J gave up 1 base, with 17 bases separating them. CDR3 amino acids: CACQGPSTNTEAFF. The CDR3 region has the DNA TGTGCCTGCCAGGGGCCCTCTACGAACACTGAAGCTTTCTTT.

This chain links TRBV7-2 with TRBJ1-2; D perhaps matches TRBD1 (6 bases). The CDR3 sequence is 13 residues long. V shed 3 bases and J shed 4 bases, with 9 bases lying between them. The germline V gene encodes CDR1 SGHTA and CDR2 FQGNSA. CDR3 coding DNA: TGTGCCAGCAGCTTGGGGGCCAGCTATGGCTACACCTTC. Its protein is CASSLGASYGYTF.

This chain links TRBV29-1 with TRBJ2-7, with D perhaps TRBD1 (6 bases). CDR3 length: 12 residues. Germline CDR1 SQVTM, CDR2 ANQGSEA. V lost 7 bases to trimming and J lost 2 bases, with 12 bases between them. Here the CDR3 reads CSAAGTTYEQYF. CDR3 DNA sequence: TGCAGCGCTGCCGGGACAACCTACGAGCAGTACTTC.

This clone was detected once. The CDR3, as DNA: TGCGCCAGCCAAGACAGGGTTGGAAACACCATATATTTT. It is translated as CASQDRVGNTIYF. The chain recombines TRBV5-1 with TRBJ1-3; 7 bases align to TRBD1. Germline V gene sequence: CDR1 SGHRS, CDR2 YFSETQ. J lost 3 bases, V lost 7 bases, and 4 bases had no gene match. The CDR3 consists of 13 residues.